A single sample gave rise to the 9 T cell receptor beta chains below, sequenced in a study of cytomegalovirus exposure and HLA in healthy donors. Use of 60 Vbeta and 13 Jbeta primers characterized the PCR. Method: immunoSEQ multiplex PCR; TCRdb's copy keeps in-frame clones and lacks some. The repertoire has roughly 100,000 clones, roughly 63% of them found once; the top ten carry approximately 6.3%. Sample: PBMCs. These TCRs come from a boy younger than 18 in good health and CMV-seropositive.

This clone showed up just once. The rearrangement uses TRBV7-8 and TRBJ2-3, with TRBD2 matching over 11 bases. V was pared by 1 base and J by 4 bases, with 1 base of the junction left unmatched. Germline CDR1 reads SGHVS; CDR2 reads FQNEAQ. CDR3 length: 15 residues. CDR3 nucleotides: TGTGCCAGCAGCTTAGTGGGACTAGCGGCAGATACGCAGTATTTT. It codes for CASSLVGLAADTQYF.

The chain combines TRBV27 with TRBJ2-1; 7 bases line up with TRBD2. The J segment lost 7 bases and the V segment lost 2 bases, leaving 11 bases of the junction unmatched. CDR3 size: 16 residues. Germline V gives CDR1 MNHEY, CDR2 SMNVEV (reference sequence). CDR3 residues: CASSLEYLAGANEQFF. The CDR3 nucleotides read TGTGCCAGCAGTTTAGAGTATCTGGCGGGAGCTAATGAGCAGTTCTTC.

This clone was detected only a few times. The chain uses TRBV18 and TRBJ1-1; 7 nucleotides agree with TRBD1. There are 15 residues in the CDR3. V trimming: 4 bases; J trimming: 3 bases; junction bases outside the gene matches: 8. The germline V gene has CDR1 KGHSH and CDR2 LQKENI. The CDR3: CASSLNRGWDTEAFF. For the CDR3, the DNA is TGTGCCAGCTCACTTAACAGGGGTTGGGACACTGAAGCTTTCTTT.

The genes are TRBV9 and TRBJ2-7, with 9 bases matching TRBD1. J lost 5 bases, V lost 0 bases, and 6 bases had no gene match. The CDR3 is made up of 15 amino acids. CDR1 SGDLS and CDR2 YYNGEE come from the germline V gene. For the CDR3, the DNA is TGTGCCAGCAGCGTAGAAGGGACAGGGTTCCACGAGCAGTACTTC. It specifies CASSVEGTGFHEQYF.

This clone has a handful of counts. This chain uses TRBV7-9 with TRBJ2-7, with D maybe TRBD2 (5 bases). From germline, CDR1 is SEHNR and CDR2 FQNEAQ (reference sequence). V gave up 0 bases and J gave up 3 bases, with 6 bases separating them. The CDR3 is 13 residues long. The CDR3 spells CASSLAGSYEQYF. The CDR3 region has the DNA TGTGCCAGCAGCTTAGCTGGGAGCTACGAGCAGTACTTC.

This clone was seen once. V is TRBV5-1 and J is TRBJ1-1, with D possibly TRBD1 on 6 matching bases. V dropped 4 bases and J dropped 5 bases, with 21 bases sitting between them. The CDR3 is 16 residues long. Germline V CDR1 and CDR2: SGHRS, YFSETQ. For the CDR3, the DNA is TGCGCCAGCAGCGCTGGTGGTCGGGGGGCGCTGACTGAAGCTTTCTTT. This codes for CASSAGGRGALTEAFF.

A note on this clone: The identical CDR3 is also encoded by other nucleotide sequences in the sample. The chain recombines TRBV29-1 with TRBJ2-3; 9 nucleotides line up with TRBD1. V was pared by 4 bases and J by 3 bases, with 5 bases of the junction left unmatched. The CDR3 is 14 residues long. Germline CDR1 SQVTM, CDR2 ANQGSEA. The DNA for the CDR3 is TGCAGCGTTGTAAGGGACAGGGTGACAGATACGCAGTATTTT. This gives the protein CSVVRDRVTDTQYF.

The table lists this clone with a few counts. The rearrangement joins TRBV5-4 to TRBJ2-3; TRBD2 matches 12 bases. CDR1 SGHNT and CDR2 YYREEE come from the germline V gene (reference sequence). J was trimmed by 5 bases and V by 2 bases; bases with no gene match: 6. This CDR3 contains 16 residues. This CDR3 is CASSFKTSGGVDTQYF. CDR3 DNA sequence: TGTGCCAGCAGCTTTAAGACTAGCGGGGGAGTAGATACGCAGTATTTT.

The rearrangement links TRBV27 to TRBJ2-2; D possibly corresponds to TRBD1 (6 bases). CDR1 is MNHEY, CDR2 SMNVEV, per germline (reference sequence). V lost 3 bases and J 3 bases, leaving 11 bases between the germline ends. The CDR3 sequence is 15 residues long. This CDR3 is CASSFRGSDTGELFF. The CDR3 nucleotides read TGTGCCAGCAGTTTTAGGGGGTCGGACACCGGGGAGCTGTTTTTT.